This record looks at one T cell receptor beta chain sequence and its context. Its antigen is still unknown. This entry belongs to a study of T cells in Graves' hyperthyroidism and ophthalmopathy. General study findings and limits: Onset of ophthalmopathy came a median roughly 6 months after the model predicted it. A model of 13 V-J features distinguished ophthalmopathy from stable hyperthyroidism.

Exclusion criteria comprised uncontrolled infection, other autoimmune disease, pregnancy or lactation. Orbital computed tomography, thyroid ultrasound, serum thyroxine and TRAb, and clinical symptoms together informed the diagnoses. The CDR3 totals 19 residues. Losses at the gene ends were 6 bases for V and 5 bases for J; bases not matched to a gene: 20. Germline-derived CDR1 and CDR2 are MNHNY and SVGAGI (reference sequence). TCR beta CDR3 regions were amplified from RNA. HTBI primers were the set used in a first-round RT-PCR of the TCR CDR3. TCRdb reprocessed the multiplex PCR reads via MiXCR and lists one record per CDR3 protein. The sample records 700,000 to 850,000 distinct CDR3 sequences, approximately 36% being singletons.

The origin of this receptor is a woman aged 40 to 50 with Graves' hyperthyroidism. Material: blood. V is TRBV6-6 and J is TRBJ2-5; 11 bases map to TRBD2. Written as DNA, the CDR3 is TGTGCCAGCAGGACCGGGACAGTAACTAGCGGGAGTCCTCGGGAGACCCAGTACTTC. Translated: CASRTGTVTSGSPRETQYF.